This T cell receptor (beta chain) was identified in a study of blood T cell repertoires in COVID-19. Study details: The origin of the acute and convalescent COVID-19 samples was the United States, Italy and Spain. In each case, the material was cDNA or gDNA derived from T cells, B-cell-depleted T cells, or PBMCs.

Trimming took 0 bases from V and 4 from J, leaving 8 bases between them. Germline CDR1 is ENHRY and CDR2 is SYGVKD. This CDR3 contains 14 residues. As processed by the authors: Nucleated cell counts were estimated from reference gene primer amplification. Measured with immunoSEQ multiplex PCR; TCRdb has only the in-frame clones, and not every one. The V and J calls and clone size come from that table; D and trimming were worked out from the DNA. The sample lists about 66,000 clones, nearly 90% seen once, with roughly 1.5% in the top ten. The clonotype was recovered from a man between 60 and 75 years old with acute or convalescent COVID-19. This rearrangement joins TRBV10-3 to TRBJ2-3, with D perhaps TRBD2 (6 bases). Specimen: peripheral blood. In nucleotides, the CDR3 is TGTGCCATCAGTGAGTCGTTAGCGGCAGATACGCAGTATTTT. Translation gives CAISESLAADTQYF.